These 4 T cell receptor beta chains were all obtained from the same sample, sequenced in a study of blood T cell repertoires in COVID-19. Repertoires were generated with immunoSEQ multiplex PCR, while TCRdb's copy carries only in-frame clones and drops some. The sample has over 200,000 clones; approximately 88% are singletons. The material sequenced was peripheral blood. All receptors come from a man aged 60-69 years who had recovered from COVID-19.

V and J are TRBV2 and TRBJ1-6; TRBD1 is a possible D gene (6 bases). V lost 5 bases to trimming and J lost 7 bases, with 15 bases between them. The CDR3 has 15 residues. Germline V gene sequence: CDR1 SNHLY, CDR2 FYNNEI. CDR3 region: CASSLGQGYNSPLHF. Here the CDR3 DNA reads TGTGCCAGCAGTCTGGGCCAGGGGTACAATTCACCCCTCCACTTT. Filled out from reference TRBV2 and TRBJ1-6, the complete variable domain reads EPEVTQTPSHQVTQMGQEVILRCVPISNHLYFYWYRQILGQKVEFLVSFYNNEISEKSEIFDDQFSVERPDGSNFTLKIRSTKLEDSAMYFCASSLGQGYNSPLHFGNGTRLTVT.

The V call is TRBV7-2, the J call TRBJ1-2, with 9 positions matching TRBD1. Looked up from germline, CDR1 is SGHTA and CDR2 is FQGNSA. V shed 3 bases and J 8 bases; nucleotides not matched to a gene: 7. The CDR3 has 14 residues. DNA for the CDR3: TGTGCCAGCAGCTTTATCTACAGGGGGCAGGGCTACACCTTC. Its protein is CASSFIYRGQGYTF.

In its sample, this clone was seen a few times. The chain joins TRBV27 to TRBJ1-2, with TRBD1 matching over 9 bases. V dropped 5 bases and J dropped 4; count of bases not matched to a gene: 14. Germline V gene sequence: CDR1 MNHEY, CDR2 SMNVEV (reference sequence). The CDR3 totals 17 residues. CDR3 DNA sequence: TGTGCCAGCAGTCCGAGACAGGGGGTAAAGGCGAGCTATGGCTACACCTTC. Encoded protein: CASSPRQGVKASYGYTF.

V is TRBV19 and J is TRBJ1-5; 7 positions agree with TRBD1. Germline V gene data show CDR1 as LNHDA and CDR2 as SQIVND (reference sequence). V trimming: 1 base; J trimming: 4 bases; junction bases outside the gene matches: 4. The CDR3 totals 15 residues. The chain's CDR3 is CASSIAKQGNQPQHF. The CDR3 DNA reads TGTGCCAGTAGTATAGCGAAACAGGGGAATCAGCCCCAGCATTTT.